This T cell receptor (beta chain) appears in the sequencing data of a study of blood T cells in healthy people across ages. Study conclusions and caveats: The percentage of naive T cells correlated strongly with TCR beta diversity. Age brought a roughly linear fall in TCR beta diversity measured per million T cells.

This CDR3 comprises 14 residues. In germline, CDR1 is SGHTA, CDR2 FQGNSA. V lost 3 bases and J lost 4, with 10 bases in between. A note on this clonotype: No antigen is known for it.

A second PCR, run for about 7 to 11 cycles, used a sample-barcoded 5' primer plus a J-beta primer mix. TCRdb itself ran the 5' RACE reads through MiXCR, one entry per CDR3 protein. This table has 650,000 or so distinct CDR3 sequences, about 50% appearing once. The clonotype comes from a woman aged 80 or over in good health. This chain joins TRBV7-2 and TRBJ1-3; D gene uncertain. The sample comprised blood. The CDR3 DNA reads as TGTGCCAGCAGCTTTGTGAGCGGGGGAAACACCATATATTTT. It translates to CASSFVSGGNTIYF.